This TCR beta chain was found in a study of cytomegalovirus exposure and HLA in healthy donors. The CDR3 runs to 14 residues. The germline V and J ends were trimmed by 2 bases and 4 bases, with 11 bases remaining between them. Germline CDR1 is MNHNS and CDR2 is SASEGT. About this clone itself: Its antigen is undetermined.

Study-level findings and limits: The authors listed approximately 150 TCR beta chains as cytomegalovirus-associated. HLA alleles were associated with 15,000 to 20,000 TCR beta sequences in a later analysis at 0.05 false discovery rate. Previous analysis showed most TCR beta V segments were productive about 90% or about 30% of the time. What a later analysis showed was that several of the most significant clusters appeared linked to common viral pathogens.

It was with 60 Vbeta and 13 Jbeta primers that the PCR ran. Profiled with immunoSEQ multiplex PCR; TCRdb holds only in-frame clones, not every one. The sample consists of roughly 150,000 clones, 60% to 80% of them appearing once. This TCR came from a man aged 25-40 years in good health and CMV-seronegative. Sequencing was carried out using PBMCs. The genes are TRBV6-1 and TRBJ1-1, with D possibly being TRBD1 (5 bases). The CDR3 DNA reads TGTGCCAGCAGTGAAATGGTGGGGGGCACTGAAGCTTTCTTT. Translating it yields CASSEMVGGTEAFF.